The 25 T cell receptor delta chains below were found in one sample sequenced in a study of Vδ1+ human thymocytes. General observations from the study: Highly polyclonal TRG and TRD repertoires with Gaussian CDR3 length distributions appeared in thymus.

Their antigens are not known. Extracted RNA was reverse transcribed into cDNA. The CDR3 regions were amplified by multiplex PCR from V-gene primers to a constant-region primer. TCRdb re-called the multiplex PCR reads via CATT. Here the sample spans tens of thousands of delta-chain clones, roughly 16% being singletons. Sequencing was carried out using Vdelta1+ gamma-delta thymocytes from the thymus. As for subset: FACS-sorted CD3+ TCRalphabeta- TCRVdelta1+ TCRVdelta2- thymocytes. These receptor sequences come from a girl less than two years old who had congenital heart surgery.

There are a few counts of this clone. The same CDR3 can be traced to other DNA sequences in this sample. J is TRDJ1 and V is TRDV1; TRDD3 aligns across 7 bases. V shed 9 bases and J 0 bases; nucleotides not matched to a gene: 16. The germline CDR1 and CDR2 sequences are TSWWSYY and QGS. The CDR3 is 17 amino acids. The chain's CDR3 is CALVIWGANPYTDKLIF. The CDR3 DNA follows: TGTGCTCTGGTGATCTGGGGGGCGAACCCTTACACCGATAAACTCATCTTT.

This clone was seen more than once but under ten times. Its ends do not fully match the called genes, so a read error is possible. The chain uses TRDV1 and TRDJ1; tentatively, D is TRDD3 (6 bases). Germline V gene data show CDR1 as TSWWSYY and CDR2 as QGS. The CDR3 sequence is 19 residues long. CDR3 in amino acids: CAPGESEGGAEEYTDKLIF. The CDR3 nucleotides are TGTGCTCCTGGGGAATCTGAGGGAGGCGCGGAGGAGTACACCGATAAACTCATCTTT.

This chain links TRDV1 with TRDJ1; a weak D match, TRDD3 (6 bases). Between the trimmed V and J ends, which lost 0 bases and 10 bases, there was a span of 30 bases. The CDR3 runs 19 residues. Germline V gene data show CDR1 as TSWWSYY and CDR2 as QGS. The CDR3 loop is CALGELALPVPDTGGRLIF. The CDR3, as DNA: TGTGCTCTTGGGGAACTAGCCCTACCGGTACCCGATACGGGGGGACGACTCATCTTT.

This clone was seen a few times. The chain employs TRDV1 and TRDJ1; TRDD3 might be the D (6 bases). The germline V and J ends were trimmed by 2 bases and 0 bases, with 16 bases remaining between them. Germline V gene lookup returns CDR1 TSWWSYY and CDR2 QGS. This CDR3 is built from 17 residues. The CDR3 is CALGETAFLGDTDKLIF. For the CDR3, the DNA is TGTGCTCTTGGGGAAACGGCTTTTTTGGGGGACACCGATAAACTCATCTTT.

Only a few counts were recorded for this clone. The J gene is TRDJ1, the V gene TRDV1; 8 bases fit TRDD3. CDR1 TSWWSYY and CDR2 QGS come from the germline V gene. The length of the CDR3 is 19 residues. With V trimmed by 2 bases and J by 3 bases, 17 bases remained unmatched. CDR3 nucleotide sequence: TGTGCTCTTGGGGAAGTACCTACGTGGGGGATTGGGGACGCCGATAAACTCATCTTT. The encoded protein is CALGEVPTWGIGDADKLIF.

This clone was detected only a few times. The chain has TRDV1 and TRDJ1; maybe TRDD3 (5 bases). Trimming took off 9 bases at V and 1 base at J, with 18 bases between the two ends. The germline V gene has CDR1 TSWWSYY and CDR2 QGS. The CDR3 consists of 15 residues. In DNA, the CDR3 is TGTGCTCTGTCGAAGGAGGAGGGATCCACCGATAAACTCATCTTT. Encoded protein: CALSKEEGSTDKLIF.

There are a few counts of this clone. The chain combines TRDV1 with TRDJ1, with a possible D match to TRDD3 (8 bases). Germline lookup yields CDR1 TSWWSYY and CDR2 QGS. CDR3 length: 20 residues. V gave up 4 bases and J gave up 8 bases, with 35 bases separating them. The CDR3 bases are TGTGCTCTTGGGGTCAGTCGCGTATTCCTACCGGTGGGGGATTGGGAAAAACTCATCTTT. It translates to CALGVSRVFLPVGDWEKLIF.

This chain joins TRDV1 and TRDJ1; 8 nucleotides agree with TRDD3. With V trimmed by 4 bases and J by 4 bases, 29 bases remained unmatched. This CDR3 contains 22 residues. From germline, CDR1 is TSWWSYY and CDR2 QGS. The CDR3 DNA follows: TGTGCTCTTGGGGTTCCAGCCTCTCCAATATGGAGAAGGGGGATATCGGGCGATAAACTCATCTTT. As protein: CALGVPASPIWRRGISGDKLIF.

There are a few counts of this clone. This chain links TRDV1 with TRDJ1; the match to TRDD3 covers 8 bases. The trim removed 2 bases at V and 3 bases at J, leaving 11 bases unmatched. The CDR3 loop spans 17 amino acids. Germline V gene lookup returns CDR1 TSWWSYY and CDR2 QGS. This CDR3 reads CALGEYAGDTEADKLIF. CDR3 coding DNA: TGTGCTCTTGGGGAATATGCAGGGGATACAGAGGCCGATAAACTCATCTTT.

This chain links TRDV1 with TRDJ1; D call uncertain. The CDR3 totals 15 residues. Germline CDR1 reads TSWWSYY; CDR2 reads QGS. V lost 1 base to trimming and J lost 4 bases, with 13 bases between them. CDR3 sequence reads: CALGEPAPVDDKLIF. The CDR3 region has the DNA TGTGCTCTTGGGGAACCAGCCCCGGTGGACGATAAACTCATCTTT.

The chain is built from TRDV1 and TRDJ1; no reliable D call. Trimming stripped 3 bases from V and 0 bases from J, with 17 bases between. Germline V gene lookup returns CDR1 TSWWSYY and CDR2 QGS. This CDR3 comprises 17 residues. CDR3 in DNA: TGTGCTCTTGGGGAGAATGGGTTGTATTCGTACACCGATAAACTCATCTTT. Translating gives CALGENGLYSYTDKLIF.

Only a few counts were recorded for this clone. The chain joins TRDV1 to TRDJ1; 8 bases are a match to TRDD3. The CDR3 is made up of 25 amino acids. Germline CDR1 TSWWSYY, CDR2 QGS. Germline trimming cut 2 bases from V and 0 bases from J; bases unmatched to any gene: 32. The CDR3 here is CALGEGRSLLPLSTGGPLYTDKLIF. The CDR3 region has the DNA TGTGCTCTTGGGGAAGGACGTTCCCTACTCCCGCTCAGTACTGGGGGCCCCCTATACACCGATAAACTCATCTTT.

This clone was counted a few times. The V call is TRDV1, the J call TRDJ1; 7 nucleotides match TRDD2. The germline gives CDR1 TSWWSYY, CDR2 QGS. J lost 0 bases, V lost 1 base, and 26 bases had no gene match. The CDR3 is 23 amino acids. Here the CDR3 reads CALGERRSYPVLPDPKYTDKLIF. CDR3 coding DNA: TGTGCTCTTGGGGAACGCCGTTCCTACCCCGTACTGCCAGATCCCAAATACACCGATAAACTCATCTTT.

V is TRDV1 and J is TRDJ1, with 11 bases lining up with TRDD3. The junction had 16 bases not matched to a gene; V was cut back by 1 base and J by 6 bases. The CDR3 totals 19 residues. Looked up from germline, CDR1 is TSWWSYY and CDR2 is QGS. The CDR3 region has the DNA TGTGCTCTTGGGGAACGGGCCCGCTCGACTGGGGGATATTCGAATAAACTCATCTTT. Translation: CALGERARSTGGYSNKLIF.

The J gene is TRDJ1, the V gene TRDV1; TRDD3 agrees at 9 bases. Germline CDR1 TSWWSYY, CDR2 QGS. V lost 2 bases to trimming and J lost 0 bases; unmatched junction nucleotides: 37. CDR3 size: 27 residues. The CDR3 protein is CALGEAKKGPTRKTGTGGPSYTDKLIF. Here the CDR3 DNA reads TGTGCTCTTGGGGAAGCCAAGAAAGGGCCTACCAGAAAGACGGGTACTGGGGGACCCTCGTACACCGATAAACTCATCTTT.

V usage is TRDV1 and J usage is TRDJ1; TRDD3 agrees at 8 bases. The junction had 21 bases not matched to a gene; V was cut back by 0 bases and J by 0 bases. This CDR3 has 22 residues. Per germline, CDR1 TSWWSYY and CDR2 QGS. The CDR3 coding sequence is TGTGCTCTTGGGGAACTAGAGGCTGCCGGGCCACTGGGGGCCCCGTACACCGATAAACTCATCTTT. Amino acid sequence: CALGELEAAGPLGAPYTDKLIF.

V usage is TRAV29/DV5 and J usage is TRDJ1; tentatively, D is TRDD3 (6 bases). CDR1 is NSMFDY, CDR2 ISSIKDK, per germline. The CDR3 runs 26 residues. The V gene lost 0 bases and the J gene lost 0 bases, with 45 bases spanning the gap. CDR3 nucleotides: TGTGCAGCAAGCGGGGACCATCTCCCTACGCCCACGTGGTACTGGGAGGTCCAGTTGTACACCGATAAACTCATCTTT. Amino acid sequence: CAASGDHLPTPTWYWEVQLYTDKLIF.

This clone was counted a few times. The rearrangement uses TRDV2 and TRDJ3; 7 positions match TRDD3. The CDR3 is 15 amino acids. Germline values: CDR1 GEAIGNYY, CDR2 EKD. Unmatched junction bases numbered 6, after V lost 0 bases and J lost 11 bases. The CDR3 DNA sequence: TGTGCCTGTGACACCTTACTGGGGACGCCCCGACAGATGTTTTTC. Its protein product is CACDTLLGTPRQMFF.

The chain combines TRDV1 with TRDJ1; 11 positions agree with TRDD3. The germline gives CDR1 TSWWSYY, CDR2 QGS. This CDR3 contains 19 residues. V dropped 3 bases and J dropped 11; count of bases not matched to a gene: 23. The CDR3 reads CALGDGLPSYWGISRVLIF. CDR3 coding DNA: TGTGCTCTTGGGGATGGCCTTCCTTCGTACTGGGGGATATCCCGGGTCCTCATCTTT.

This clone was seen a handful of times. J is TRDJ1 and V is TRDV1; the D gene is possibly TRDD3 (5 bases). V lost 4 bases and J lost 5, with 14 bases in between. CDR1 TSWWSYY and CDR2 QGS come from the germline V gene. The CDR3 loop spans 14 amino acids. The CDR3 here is CALGGTLAKDKLIF. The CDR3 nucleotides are TGTGCTCTTGGGGGGACACTGGCAAAGGATAAACTCATCTTT.

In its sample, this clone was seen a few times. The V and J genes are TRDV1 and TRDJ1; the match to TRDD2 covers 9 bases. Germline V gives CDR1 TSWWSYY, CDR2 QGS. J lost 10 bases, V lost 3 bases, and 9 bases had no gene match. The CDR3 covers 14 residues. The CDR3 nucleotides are TGTGCTCTTGGGGACCCGCCTTCCTACGGCGGACTCATCTTT. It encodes CALGDPPSYGGLIF.

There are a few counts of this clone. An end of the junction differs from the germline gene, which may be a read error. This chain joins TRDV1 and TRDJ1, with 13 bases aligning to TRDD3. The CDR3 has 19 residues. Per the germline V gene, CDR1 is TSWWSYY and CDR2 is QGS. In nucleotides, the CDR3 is TGTGCTCTTGGGGAACCCTACCCGAACACTGGGGGATACGCCGATAGACTCATCTTT. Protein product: CALGEPYPNTGGYADRLIF.

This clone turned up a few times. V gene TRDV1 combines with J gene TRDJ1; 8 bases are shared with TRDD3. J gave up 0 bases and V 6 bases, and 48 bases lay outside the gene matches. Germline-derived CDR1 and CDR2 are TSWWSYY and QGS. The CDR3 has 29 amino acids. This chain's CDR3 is CALGPRVPFRYGFVLGGTPYLMYTDKLIF. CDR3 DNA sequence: TGTGCTCTTGGACCAAGGGTCCCATTTCGGTACGGCTTTGTACTGGGGGGTACGCCATACCTAATGTACACCGATAAACTCATCTTT.

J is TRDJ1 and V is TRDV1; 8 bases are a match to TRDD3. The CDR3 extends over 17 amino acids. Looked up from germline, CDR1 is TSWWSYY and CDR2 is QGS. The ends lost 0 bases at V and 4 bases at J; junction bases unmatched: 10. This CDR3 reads CALGELQWGMDVDKLIF. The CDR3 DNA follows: TGTGCTCTTGGGGAACTTCAATGGGGGATGGATGTCGATAAACTCATCTTT.

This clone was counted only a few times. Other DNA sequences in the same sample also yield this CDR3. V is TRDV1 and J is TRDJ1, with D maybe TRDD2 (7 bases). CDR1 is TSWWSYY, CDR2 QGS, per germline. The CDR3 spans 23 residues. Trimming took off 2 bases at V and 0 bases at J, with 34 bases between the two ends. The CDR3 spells CALGELFPTWGSPSGEYTDKLIF. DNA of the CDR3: TGTGCTCTTGGGGAATTATTTCCTACTTGGGGATCCCCCTCCGGGGAGTACACCGATAAACTCATCTTT.